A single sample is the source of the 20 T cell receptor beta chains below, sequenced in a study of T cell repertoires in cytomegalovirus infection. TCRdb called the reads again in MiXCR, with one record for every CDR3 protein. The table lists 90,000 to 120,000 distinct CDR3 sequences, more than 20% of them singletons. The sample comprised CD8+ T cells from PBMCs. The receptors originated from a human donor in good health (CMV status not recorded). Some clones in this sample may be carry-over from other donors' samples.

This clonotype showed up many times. The CDR3 DNA sequence: TGTGCCAGCAGCCAGGACAGGCCGGGCGGGGAGCTGTTTTTT. Residues: CASSQDRPGGELFF. The rearrangement links TRBV7-8 to TRBJ2-2, with 7 bases aligning to TRBD1. Germline CDR1 reads SGHVS; CDR2 reads FQNEAQ. This CDR3 is built from 14 residues. V was pared by 5 bases and J by 7 bases, with 7 bases of the junction left unmatched.

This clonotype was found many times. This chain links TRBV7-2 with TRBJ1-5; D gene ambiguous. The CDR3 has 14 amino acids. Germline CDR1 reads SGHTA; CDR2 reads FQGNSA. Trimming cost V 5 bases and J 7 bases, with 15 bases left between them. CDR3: CASSLGGSLQPQHF. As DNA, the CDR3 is TGTGCCAGCAGCCTAGGTGGGTCTCTCCAGCCCCAGCATTTT.

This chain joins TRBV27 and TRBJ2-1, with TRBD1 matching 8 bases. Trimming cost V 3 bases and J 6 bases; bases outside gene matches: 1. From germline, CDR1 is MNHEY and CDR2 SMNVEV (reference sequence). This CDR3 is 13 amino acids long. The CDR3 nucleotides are TGTGCCAGCAGTTTCGGACAGGGCAATGAGCAGTTCTTC. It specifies CASSFGQGNEQFF.

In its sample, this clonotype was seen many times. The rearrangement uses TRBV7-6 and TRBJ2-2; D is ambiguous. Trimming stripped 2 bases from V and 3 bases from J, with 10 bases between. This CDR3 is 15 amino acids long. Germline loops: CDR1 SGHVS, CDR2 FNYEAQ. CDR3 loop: CASSLIVGYTGELFF. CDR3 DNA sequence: TGTGCCAGCAGCTTAATCGTGGGATACACCGGGGAGCTGTTTTTT.

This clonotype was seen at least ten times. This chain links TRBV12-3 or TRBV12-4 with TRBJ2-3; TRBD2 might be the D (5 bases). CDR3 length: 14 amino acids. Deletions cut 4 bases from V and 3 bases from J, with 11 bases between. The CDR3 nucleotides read TGTGCCAGCAGTTCCGGGGTAGGGACAGATACGCAGTATTTT. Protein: CASSSGVGTDTQYF.

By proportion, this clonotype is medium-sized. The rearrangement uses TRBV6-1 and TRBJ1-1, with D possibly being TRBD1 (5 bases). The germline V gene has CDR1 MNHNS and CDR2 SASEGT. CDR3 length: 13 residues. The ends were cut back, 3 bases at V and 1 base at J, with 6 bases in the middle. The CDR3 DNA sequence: TGTGCCAGCAGTGACGGACAGAACACTGAAGCTTTCTTT. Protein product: CASSDGQNTEAFF.

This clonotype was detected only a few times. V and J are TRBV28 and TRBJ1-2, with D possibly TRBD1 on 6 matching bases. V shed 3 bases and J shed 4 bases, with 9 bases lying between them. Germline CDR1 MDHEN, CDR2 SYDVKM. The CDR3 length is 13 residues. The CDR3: CASSLWTAYGYTF. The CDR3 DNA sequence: TGTGCCAGCAGTTTGTGGACAGCCTATGGCTACACCTTC.

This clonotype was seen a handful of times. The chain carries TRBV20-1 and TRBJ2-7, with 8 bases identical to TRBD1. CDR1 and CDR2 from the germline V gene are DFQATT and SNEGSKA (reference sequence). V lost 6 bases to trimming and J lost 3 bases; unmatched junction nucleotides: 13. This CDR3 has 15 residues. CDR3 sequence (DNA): TGCAGTGCCCCTACTCCGGACAGGGAAAACTACGAGCAGTACTTC. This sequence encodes CSAPTPDRENYEQYF.

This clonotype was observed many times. The CDR3 sequence is CASSLELAGASYNEQFF. DNA of the CDR3: TGTGCCAGCAGTTTAGAATTAGCGGGAGCCTCCTACAATGAGCAGTTCTTC. V usage is TRBV12-3 or TRBV12-4 and J usage is TRBJ2-1, with 9 bases matching TRBD2. Trimming took 1 base from V and 0 from J; bases not matched to a gene: 4. The CDR3 has 17 residues.

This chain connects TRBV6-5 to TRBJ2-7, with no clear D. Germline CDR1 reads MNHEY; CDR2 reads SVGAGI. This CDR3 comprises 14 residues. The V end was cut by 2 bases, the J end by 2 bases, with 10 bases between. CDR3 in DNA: TGTGCCAGCAGTTACGATGGCAGAGCCTACGAGCAGTACTTC. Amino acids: CASSYDGRAYEQYF.

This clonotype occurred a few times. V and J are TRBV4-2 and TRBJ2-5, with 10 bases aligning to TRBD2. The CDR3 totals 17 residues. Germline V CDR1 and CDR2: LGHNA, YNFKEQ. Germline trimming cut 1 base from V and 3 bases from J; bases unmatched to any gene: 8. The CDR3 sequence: CASSQVEGSGGKETQYF. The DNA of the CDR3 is TGTGCCAGCAGCCAAGTTGAAGGTAGCGGGGGGAAAGAGACCCAGTACTTC.

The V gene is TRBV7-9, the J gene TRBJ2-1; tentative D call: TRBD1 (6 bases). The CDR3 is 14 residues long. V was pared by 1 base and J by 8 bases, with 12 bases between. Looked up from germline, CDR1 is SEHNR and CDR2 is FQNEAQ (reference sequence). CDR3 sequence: CASSLVTGYDEQFF. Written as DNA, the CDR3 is TGTGCCAGCAGCTTAGTCACAGGGTATGATGAGCAGTTCTTC.

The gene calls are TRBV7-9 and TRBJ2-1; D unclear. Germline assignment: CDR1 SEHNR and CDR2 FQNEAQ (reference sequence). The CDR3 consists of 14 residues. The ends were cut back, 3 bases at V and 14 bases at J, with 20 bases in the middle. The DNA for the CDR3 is TGTGCCAGCAGCTTTCTCCCCATAGCCGTGGATGAGTTCTTC. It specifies CASSFLPIAVDEFF.

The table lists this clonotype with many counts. The CDR3 region has the DNA TGTGCCAGCAGTTTCCCCGAGCAGTACTTC. Its translation is CASSFPEQYF. V is TRBV28 and J is TRBJ2-7, with D hard to call. The germline CDR1 and CDR2 sequences are MDHEN and SYDVKM. V lost 3 bases to trimming and J lost 6 bases, with 3 bases between them. The CDR3 is 10 residues long.

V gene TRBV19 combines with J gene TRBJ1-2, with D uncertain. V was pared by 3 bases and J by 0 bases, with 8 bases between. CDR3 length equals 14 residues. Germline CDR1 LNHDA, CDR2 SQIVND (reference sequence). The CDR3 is CASSIAAANYGYTF. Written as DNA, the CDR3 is TGTGCCAGTAGTATCGCGGCGGCTAACTATGGCTACACCTTC.

In DNA, the CDR3 is TGTGCCAGTATCGGGACAGATGCTGAAGCTTTCTTT. Its protein product is CASIGTDAEAFF. V gene TRBV19 combines with J gene TRBJ1-1; 7 bases map to TRBD1. The CDR3 runs to 12 residues. Per germline, CDR1 LNHDA and CDR2 SQIVND (reference sequence). J lost 6 bases, V lost 7 bases, and 5 bases had no gene match.

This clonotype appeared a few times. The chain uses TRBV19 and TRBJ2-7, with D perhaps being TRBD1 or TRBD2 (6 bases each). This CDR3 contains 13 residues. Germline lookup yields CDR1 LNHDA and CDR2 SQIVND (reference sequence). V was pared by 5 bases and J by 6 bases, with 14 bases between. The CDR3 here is CASSPIRGLEQYF. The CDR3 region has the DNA TGTGCCAGTAGTCCCATCCGGGGGCTCGAGCAGTACTTC.

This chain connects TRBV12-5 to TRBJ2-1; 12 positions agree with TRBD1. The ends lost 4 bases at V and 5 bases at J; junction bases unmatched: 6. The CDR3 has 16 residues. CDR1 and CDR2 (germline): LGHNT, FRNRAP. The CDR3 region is CASGWGDRGRDNEQFF. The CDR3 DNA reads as TGTGCTAGTGGTTGGGGGGACAGGGGGCGCGACAATGAGCAGTTCTTC.

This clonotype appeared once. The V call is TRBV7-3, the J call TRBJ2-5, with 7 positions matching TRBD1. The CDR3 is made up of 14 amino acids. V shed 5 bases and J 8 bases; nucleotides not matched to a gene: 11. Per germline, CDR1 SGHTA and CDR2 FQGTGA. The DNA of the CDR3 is TGTGCCAGCAGCCCGGACAGGTCAAAGAGAACCCAGTACTTC. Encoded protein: CASSPDRSKRTQYF. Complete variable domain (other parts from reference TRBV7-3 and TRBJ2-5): GAGVSQTPSNKVTEKGKYVELRCDPISGHTALYWYRQSLGQGPEFLIYFQGTGAADDSGLPNDRFFAVRPEGSVSTLKIQRTERGDSAVYLCASSPDRSKRTQYFGPGTRLLVL.

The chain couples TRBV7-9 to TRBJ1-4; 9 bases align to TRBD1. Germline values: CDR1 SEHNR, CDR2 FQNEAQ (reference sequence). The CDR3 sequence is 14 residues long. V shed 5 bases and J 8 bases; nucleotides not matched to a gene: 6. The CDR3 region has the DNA TGTGCCAGCAGCCGTACAGGGGGCAGGGAAAAACTGTTTTTT. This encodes CASSRTGGREKLFF.